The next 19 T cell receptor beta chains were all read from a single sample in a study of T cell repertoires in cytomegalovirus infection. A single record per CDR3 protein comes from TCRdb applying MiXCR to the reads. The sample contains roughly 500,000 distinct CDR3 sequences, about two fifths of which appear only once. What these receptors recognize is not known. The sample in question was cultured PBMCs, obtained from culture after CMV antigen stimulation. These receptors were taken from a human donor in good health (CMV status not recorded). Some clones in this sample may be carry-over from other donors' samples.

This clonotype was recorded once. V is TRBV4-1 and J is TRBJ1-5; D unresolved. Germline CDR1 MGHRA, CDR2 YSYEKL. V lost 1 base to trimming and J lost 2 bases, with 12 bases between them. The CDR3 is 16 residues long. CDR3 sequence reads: CASSQGSGLRNQPQHF. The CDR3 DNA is TGCGCCAGCAGCCAAGGGTCGGGCCTCCGCAATCAGCCCCAGCATTTT.

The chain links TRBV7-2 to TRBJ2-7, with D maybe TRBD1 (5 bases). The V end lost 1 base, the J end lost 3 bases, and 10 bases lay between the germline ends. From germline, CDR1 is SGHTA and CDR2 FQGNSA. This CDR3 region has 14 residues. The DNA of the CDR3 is TGTGCCAGCAGCTTAGGGTGGACAATCTACGAGCAGTACTTC. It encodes CASSLGWTIYEQYF.

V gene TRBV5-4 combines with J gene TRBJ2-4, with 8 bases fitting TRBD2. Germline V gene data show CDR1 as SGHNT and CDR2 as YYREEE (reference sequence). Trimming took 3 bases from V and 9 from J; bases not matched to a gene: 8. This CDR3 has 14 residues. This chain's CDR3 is CASSYSGSRGIQYF. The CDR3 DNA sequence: TGTGCCAGCAGCTACAGCGGGAGTCGAGGCATTCAGTACTTC.

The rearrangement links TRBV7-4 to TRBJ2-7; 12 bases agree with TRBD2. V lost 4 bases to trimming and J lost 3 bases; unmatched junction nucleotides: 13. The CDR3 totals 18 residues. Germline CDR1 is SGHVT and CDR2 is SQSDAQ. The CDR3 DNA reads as TGTGCCAGCAGCTCTTTAGGCGGGGCGACTAGCGGGAGCTACGAGCAGTACTTC. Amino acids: CASSSLGGATSGSYEQYF.

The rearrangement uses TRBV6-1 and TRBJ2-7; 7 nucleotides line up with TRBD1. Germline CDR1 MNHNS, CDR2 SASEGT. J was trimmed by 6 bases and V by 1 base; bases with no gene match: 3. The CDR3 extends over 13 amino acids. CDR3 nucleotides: TGTGCCAGCAGTGAAGACAGGGGCACCGAGCAGTACTTC. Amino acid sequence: CASSEDRGTEQYF.

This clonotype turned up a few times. The CDR3 reads CASSHSDKRETQYF. CDR3 nucleotides: TGTGCCAGCAGCCACTCGGACAAGCGGGAGACCCAGTACTTC. This sequence joins TRBV5-4 and TRBJ2-5, with D possibly called TRBD1 or TRBD2 (5 bases each). This CDR3 region has 14 residues. Germline loops: CDR1 SGHNT, CDR2 YYREEE (reference sequence). V lost 4 bases to trimming and J lost 5 bases, with 15 bases between them.

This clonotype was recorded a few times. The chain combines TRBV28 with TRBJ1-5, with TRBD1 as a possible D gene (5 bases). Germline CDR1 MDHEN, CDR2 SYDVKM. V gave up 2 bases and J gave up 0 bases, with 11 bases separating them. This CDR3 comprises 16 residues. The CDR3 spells CASSLVGDYSNQPQHF. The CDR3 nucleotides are TGTGCCAGCAGTTTAGTAGGGGACTATAGCAATCAGCCCCAGCATTTT.

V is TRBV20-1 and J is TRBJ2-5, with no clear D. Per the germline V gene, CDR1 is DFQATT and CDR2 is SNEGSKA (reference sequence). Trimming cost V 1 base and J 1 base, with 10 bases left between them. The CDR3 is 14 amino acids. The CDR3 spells CSARGLFRQETQYF. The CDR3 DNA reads TGCAGTGCTAGAGGTCTTTTCCGCCAAGAGACCCAGTACTTC.

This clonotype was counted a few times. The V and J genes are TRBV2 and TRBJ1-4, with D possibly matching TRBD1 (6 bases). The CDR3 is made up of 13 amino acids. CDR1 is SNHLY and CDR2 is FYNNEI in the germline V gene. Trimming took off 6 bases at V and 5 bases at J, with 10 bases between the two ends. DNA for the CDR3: TGTGCCAGCAGGCGGGGGGCAAATGAAAAACTGTTTTTT. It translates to CASRRGANEKLFF.

CDR3 region: CASSLYIGGPGELFF. CDR3 DNA sequence: TGTGCCAGCAGTTTATACATTGGGGGCCCCGGGGAGCTGTTTTTT. The rearrangement uses TRBV27 and TRBJ2-2, with D maybe TRBD1 (6 bases). CDR3 length equals 15 residues. V dropped 1 base and J dropped 6 bases, with 12 bases sitting between them. CDR1 MNHEY and CDR2 SMNVEV come from the germline V gene (reference sequence).

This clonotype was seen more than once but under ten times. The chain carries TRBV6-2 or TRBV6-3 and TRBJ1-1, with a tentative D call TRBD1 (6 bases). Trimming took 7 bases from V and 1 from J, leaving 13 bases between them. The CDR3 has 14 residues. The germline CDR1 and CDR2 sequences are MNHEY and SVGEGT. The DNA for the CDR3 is TGTGCCAGCATTGACGGACAGCAGAACACTGAAGCTTTCTTT. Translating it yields CASIDGQQNTEAFF.

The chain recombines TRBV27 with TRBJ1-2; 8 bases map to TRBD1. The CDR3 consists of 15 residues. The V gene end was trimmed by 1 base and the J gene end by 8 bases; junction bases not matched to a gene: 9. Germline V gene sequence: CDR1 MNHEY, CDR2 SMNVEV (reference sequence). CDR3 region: CASSLFPGGMPGYTF. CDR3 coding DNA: TGTGCCAGCAGTTTATTCCCAGGGGGCATGCCGGGCTACACCTTC.

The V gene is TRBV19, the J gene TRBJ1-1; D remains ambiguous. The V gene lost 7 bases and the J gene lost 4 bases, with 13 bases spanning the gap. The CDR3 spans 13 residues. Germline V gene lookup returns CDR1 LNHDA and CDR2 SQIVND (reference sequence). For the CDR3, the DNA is TGTGCCAGTACCCCCGCATTGGGCACTGAAGCTTTCTTT. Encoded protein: CASTPALGTEAFF.

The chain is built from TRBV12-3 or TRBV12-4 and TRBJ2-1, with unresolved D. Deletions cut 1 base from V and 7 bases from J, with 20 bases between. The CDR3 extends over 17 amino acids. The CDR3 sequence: CASSLDYPPIKRNEQFF. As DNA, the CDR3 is TGTGCCAGCAGTTTAGACTATCCCCCAATCAAACGGAATGAGCAGTTCTTC.

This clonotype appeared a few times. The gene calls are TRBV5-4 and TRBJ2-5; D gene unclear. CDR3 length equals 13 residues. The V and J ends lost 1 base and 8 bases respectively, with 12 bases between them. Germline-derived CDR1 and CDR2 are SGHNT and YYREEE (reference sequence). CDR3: CASSLFTTDTQYF. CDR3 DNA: TGTGCCAGCAGCTTGTTTACCACCGACACCCAGTACTTC.

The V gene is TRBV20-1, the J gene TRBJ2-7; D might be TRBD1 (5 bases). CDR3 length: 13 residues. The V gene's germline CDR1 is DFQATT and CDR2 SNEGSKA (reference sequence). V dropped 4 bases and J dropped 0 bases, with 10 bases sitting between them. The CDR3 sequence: CSAKGAPSYEQYF. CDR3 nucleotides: TGCAGTGCTAAAGGGGCCCCCTCCTACGAGCAGTACTTC.

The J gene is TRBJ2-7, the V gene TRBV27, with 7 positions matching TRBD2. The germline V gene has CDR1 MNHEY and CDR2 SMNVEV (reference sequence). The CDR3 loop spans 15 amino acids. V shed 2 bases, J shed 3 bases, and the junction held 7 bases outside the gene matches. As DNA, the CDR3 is TGTGCCAGCAGTTTAGATCGGGGGGATCTCTACGAGCAGTACTTC. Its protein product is CASSLDRGDLYEQYF.

The CDR3 bases are TGTGCCAGCAGTAGAACCGGGACGGAATATGGCTACACCTTC. Translating it yields CASSRTGTEYGYTF. The V and J genes are TRBV6-2 or TRBV6-3 and TRBJ1-2, with D possibly matching TRBD1 (5 bases). Trimming stripped 5 bases from V and 5 bases from J, with 15 bases between. Germline values: CDR1 MNHEY, CDR2 SVGEGT. CDR3 length: 14 residues.

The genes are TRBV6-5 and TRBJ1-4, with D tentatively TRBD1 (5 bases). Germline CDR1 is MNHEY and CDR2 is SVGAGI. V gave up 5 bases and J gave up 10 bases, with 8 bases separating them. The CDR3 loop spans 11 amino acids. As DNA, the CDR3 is TGTGCCAGCAGTAAGAGGGGAAAACTGTTTTTT. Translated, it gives CASSKRGKLFF.